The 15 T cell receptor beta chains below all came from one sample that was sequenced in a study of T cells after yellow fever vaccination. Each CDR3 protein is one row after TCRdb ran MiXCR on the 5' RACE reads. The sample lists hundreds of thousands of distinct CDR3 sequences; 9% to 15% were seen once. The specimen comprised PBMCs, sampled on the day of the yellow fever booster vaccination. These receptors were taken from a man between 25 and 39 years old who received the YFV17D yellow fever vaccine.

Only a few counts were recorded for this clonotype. Here the CDR3 DNA reads TGCAGCGTTTTGGACTACTCCTACAATGAGCAGTTCTTC. Its translation: CSVLDYSYNEQFF. J is TRBJ2-1 and V is TRBV29-1; a possible D gene is TRBD2 (6 bases). The germline V and J ends were trimmed by 5 bases and 0 bases, with 8 bases remaining between them. CDR3 length: 13 amino acids. Germline V lookup: CDR1 SQVTM, CDR2 ANQGSEA.

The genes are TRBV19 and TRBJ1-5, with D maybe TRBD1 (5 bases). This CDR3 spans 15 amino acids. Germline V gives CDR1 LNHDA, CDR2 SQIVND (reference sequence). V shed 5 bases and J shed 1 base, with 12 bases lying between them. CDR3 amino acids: CASSFQGFSNQPQHF. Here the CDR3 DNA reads TGTGCCAGTAGTTTCCAGGGCTTCAGCAATCAGCCCCAGCATTTT.

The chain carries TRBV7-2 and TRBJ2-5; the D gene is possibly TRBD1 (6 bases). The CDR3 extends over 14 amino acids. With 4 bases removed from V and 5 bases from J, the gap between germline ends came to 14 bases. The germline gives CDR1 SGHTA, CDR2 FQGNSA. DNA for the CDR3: TGTGCCAGCAGCTATCCGGGACACTCCGAGACCCAGTACTTC. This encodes CASSYPGHSETQYF.

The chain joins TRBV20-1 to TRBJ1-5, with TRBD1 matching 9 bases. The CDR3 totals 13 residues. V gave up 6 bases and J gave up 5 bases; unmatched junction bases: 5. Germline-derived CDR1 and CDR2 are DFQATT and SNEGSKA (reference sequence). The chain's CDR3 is CSAGTGRDQPQHF. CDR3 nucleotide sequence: TGCAGTGCCGGGACAGGGCGTGATCAGCCCCAGCATTTT.

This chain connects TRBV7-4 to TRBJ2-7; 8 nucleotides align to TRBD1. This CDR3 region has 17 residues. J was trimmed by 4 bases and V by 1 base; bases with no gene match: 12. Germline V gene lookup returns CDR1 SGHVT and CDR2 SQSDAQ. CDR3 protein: CASSLGVGQDPDYEQYF. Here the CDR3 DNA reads TGTGCCAGCAGCTTAGGGGTGGGACAGGACCCGGATTACGAGCAGTACTTC.

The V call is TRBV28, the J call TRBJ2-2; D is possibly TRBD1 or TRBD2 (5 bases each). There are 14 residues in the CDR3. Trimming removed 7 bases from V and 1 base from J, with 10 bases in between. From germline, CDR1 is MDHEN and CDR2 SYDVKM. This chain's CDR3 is CASTRDENTGELFF. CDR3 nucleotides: TGTGCCAGCACAAGGGACGAGAACACCGGGGAGCTGTTTTTT.

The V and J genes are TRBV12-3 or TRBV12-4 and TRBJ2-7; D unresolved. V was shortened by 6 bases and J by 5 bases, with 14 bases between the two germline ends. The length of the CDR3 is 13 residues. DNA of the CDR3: TGTGCCAGCAGGGCCCCTCTCTCTCACGAGCAGTACTTC. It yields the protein CASRAPLSHEQYF.

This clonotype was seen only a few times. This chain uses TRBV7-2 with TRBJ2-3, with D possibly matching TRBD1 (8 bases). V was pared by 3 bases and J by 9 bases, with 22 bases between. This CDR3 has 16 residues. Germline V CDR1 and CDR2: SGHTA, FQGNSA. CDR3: CASSLWQRNRGGTQYF. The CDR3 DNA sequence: TGTGCCAGCAGCTTGTGGCAGCGGAACAGGGGGGGCACGCAGTATTTT.

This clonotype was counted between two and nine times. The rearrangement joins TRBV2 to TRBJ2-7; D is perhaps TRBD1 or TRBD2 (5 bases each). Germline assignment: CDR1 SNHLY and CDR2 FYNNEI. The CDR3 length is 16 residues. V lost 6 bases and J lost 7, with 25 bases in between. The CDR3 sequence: CASRGLFRDRNIEQYF. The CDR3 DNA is TGTGCCAGCAGAGGATTGTTCCGGGACCGGAACATAGAGCAGTACTTC.

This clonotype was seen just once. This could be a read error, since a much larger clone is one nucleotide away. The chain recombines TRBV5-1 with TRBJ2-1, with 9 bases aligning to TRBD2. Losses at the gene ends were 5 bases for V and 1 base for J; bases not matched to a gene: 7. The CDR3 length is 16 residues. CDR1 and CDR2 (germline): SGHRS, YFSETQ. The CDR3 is CASRGASGVSYNEQFF. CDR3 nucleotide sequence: TGCGCCAGCAGGGGTGCTAGCGGGGTATCCTACAATGAGCAGTTCTTC.

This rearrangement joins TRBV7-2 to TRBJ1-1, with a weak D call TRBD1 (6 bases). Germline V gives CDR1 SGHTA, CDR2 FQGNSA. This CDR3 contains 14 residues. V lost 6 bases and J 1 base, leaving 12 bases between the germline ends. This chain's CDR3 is CASRLRGGNTEAFF. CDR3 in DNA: TGTGCCAGCAGACTCAGAGGGGGGAACACTGAAGCTTTCTTT.

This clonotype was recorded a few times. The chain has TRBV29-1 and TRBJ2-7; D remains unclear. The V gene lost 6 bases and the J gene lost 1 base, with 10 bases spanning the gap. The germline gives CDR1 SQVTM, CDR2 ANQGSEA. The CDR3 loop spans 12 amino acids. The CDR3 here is CSVAPTSYEQYF. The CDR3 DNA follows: TGCAGCGTAGCGCCGACATCCTACGAGCAGTACTTC.

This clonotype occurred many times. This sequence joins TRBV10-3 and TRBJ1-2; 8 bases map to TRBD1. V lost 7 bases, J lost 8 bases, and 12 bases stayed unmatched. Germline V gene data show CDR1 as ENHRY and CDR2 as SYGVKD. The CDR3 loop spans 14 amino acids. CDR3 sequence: CAITKQGAGGGYTF. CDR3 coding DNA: TGTGCCATCACTAAGCAGGGGGCAGGAGGAGGCTACACCTTC.

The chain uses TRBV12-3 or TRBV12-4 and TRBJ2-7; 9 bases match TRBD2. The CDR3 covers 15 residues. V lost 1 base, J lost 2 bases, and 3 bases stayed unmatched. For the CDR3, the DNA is TGTGCCAGCAGTTTAGGGGTAGCGGGAGCCTACGAGCAGTACTTC. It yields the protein CASSLGVAGAYEQYF.

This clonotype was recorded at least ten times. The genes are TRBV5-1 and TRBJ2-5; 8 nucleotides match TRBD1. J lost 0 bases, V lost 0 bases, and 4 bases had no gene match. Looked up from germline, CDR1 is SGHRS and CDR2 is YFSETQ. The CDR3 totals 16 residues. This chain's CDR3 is CASSLGTGRHQETQYF. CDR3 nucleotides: TGCGCCAGCAGCTTGGGGACAGGGAGGCACCAAGAGACCCAGTACTTC.